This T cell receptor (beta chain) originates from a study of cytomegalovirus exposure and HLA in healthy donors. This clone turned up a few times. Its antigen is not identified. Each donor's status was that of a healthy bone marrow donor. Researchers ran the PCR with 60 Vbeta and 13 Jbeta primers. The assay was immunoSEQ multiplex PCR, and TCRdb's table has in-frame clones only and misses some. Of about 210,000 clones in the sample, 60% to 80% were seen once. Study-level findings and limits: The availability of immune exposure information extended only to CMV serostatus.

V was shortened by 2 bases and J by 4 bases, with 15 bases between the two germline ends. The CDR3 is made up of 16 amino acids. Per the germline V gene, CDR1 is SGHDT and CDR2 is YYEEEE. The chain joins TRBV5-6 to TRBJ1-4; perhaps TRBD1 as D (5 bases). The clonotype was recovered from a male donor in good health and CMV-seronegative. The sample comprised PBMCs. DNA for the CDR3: TGTGCCAGCAGCTTAATGGGACTGCACCATAATGAAAAACTGTTTTTT. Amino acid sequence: CASSLMGLHHNEKLFF.